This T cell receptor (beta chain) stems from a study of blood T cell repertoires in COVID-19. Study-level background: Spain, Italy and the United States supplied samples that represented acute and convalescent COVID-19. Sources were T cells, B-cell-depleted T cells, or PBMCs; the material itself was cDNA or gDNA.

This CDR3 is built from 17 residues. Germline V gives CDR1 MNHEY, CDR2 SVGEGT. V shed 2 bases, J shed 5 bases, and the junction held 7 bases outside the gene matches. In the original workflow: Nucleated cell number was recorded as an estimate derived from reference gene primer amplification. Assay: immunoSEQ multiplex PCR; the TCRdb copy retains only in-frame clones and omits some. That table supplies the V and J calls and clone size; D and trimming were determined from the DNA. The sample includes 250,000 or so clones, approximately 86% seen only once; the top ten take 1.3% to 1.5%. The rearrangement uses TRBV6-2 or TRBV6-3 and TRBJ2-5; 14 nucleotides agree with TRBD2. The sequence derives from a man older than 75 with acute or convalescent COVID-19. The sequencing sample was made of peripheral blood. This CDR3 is CASSYTRTSGRTETQYF. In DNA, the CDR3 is TGTGCCAGCAGTTACACCCGGACTAGCGGGAGGACGGAGACCCAGTACTTC.